This T cell receptor beta chain was identified in a study of sequential checkpoint blockade in melanoma. Turning to the study itself: Both treatment sequences were followed by maintenance nivolumab. Roughly 22 patients had matched tumor biopsies before treatment and at week 13 after nivolumab or ipilimumab alone. General study findings and limits: In arm A, pretreatment tumor clonality was associated with response.

The V and J ends lost 5 bases and 4 bases, in that order; junction bases with no gene match: 4. Germline CDR1 is SGHNT and CDR2 is YENEEA. The CDR3 length is 14 residues. This clone has just a few counts. Its antigen is not identified. The treatment: randomized to nivolumab then ipilimumab (arm A) or the reverse (arm B). DNA-damaging chemotherapy had not been given to any patient beforehand. Method: immunoSEQ multiplex PCR; TCRdb's copy keeps in-frame clones and lacks some. The sample records approximately 5,100 clones, around 30% being singletons. Material: tumor tissue (inferred from file names), obtained from a patient given nivolumab and ipilimumab in sequence. This receptor was taken from a human donor with melanoma. The genes are TRBV11-3 and TRBJ1-1, with 10 positions matching TRBD1. The CDR3, as DNA: TGTGCCAGCAGCGCTTGGGACAGGGGCACTGAAGCTTTCTTT. Translated: CASSAWDRGTEAFF. Full variable domain (remainder filled in from reference TRBV11-3 and TRBJ1-1): EAGVVQSPRYKIIEKKQPVAFWCNPISGHNTLYWYLQNLGQGPELLIRYENEEAVDDSQLPKDRFSAERLKGVDSTLKIQPAELGDSAVYLCASSAWDRGTEAFFGQGTRLTVV.